A single sample is the source of the 4 T cell receptor beta chains below, sequenced in a study of graft-versus-host responses after intestinal transplantation. These receptors' antigens are unknown. Repertoires were generated with immunoSEQ multiplex PCR, while TCRdb's copy carries only in-frame clones and drops some. Counted here are 96,000 or so clones, roughly 90% occurring once; the ten biggest clones make up roughly 0.17%. The material was unstimulated CD4+ T cells sorted from spleen or lymph node cells, obtained before intestinal transplant. The receptors derive from a human donor who received an intestinal transplant.

The V gene is TRBV5-8, the J gene TRBJ1-6, with D perhaps matching TRBD1 (6 bases). The ends were cut back, 4 bases at V and 7 bases at J, with 12 bases in the middle. CDR3 length: 14 amino acids. Germline CDR1 reads SGHTS; CDR2 reads YDEGEE. CDR3 in amino acids: CASSTQGSNSPLHF. DNA for the CDR3: TGTGCCAGCAGCACGCAGGGGTCGAATTCACCCCTCCACTTT.

This clone showed up just once. The chain employs TRBV30 and TRBJ2-2; D ambiguous. V was clipped by 1 base and J by 7 bases, with 7 bases between them. The length of the CDR3 is 12 residues. Germline V gene sequence: CDR1 GTSNPN, CDR2 SVGIG (reference sequence). As DNA, the CDR3 is TGTGCCTGGAGTGATCAGTACGGGGAGCTGTTTTTT. This encodes CAWSDQYGELFF.

The chain joins TRBV5-5 to TRBJ1-1; D uncertain. This CDR3 has 16 amino acids. Trimming stripped 1 base from V and 0 bases from J, with 13 bases between. CDR1 is SGHKS, CDR2 YYEKEE, per germline (reference sequence). The CDR3 bases are TGTGCCAGCAGCTTGTATCGTGGGAGGATGAACACTGAAGCTTTCTTT. Translated: CASSLYRGRMNTEAFF. The full variable domain, in which reference TRBV5-5 and TRBJ1-1 provide the parts outside the CDR3, is DAGVTQSPTHLIKTRGQQVTLRCSPISGHKSVSWYQQVLGQGPQFIFQYYEKEERGRGNFPDRFSARQFPNYSSELNVNALLLGDSALYLCASSLYRGRMNTEAFFGQGTRLTVV.

This clone was picked up a small number of times. The chain couples TRBV20-1 to TRBJ2-7, with no clear D. The germline V gene has CDR1 DFQATT and CDR2 SNEGSKA (reference sequence). This CDR3 spans 11 amino acids. V lost 4 bases, J lost 2 bases, and 6 bases lay in between. The DNA for the CDR3 is TGCAGTGCTACGAGGACCTACGAGCAGTACTTC. Protein sequence: CSATRTYEQYF.